This passage covers 14 T cell receptor beta chains from one sample sequenced in a study of shared clonotypes between healthy human individuals. Generated by immunoSEQ multiplex PCR, the TCRdb table keeps only in-frame clones and is missing some. This table holds about 1 million clones, roughly 75% found once. Source material: memory CD4+ T cells sorted from blood. The subset: CD45RA-negative fraction. These receptors came from a man in his late teens or twenties in good health.

This chain connects TRBV29-1 to TRBJ2-3; 11 bases align to TRBD2. The CDR3 spans 15 residues. V trimming: 4 bases; J trimming: 5 bases; junction bases outside the gene matches: 8. Looked up from germline, CDR1 is SQVTM and CDR2 is ANQGSEA. As DNA, the CDR3 is TGCAGCGTTGGGTTGACTAGCGGGGCCCGAGATACGCAGTATTTT. This gives the protein CSVGLTSGARDTQYF.

The V call is TRBV5-1, the J call TRBJ1-2; 8 bases map to TRBD1. Germline CDR1 reads SGHRS; CDR2 reads YFSETQ. V trimming: 3 bases; J trimming: 8 bases; junction bases outside the gene matches: 12. The CDR3 contains 15 residues. The CDR3 loop reads CASSSGTGQGRGYTF. For the CDR3, the DNA is TGCGCCAGCAGCTCGGGGACCGGACAGGGAAGGGGCTACACCTTC. The full variable domain, rest sourced from reference TRBV5-1 and TRBJ1-2, is KAGVTQTPRYLIKTRGQQVTLSCSPISGHRSVSWYQQTPGQGLQFLFEYFSETQRNKGNFPGRFSGRQFSNSRSEMNVSTLELGDSALYLCASSSGTGQGRGYTFGSGTRLTVV.

This clone was detected ten times or more. The chain is built from TRBV6-1 and TRBJ1-4; TRBD1 is a possible D gene (6 bases). The CDR3 has 15 residues. V was clipped by 6 bases and J by 3 bases, with 14 bases between them. The V gene's germline CDR1 is MNHNS and CDR2 SASEGT. CDR3 sequence (DNA): TGTGCCAGCAGCGGGACATTAGGTCCTAATGAAAAACTGTTTTTT. Encoded protein: CASSGTLGPNEKLFF.

The rearrangement links TRBV30 to TRBJ1-6; unclear D gene. Trimming shortened V by 1 base and J by 5 bases, and 9 bases separated the two germline ends. The germline V gene has CDR1 GTSNPN and CDR2 SVGIG (reference sequence). The CDR3 is 14 residues long. The CDR3 loop is CAWSGGYNNSPLHF. DNA for the CDR3: TGTGCCTGGAGTGGAGGGTATAATAATTCACCCCTCCACTTT.

This clone was seen a single time. The chain links TRBV6-1 to TRBJ2-3; possibly TRBD1 for D (6 bases). With 5 bases removed from V and 1 base from J, the gap between germline ends came to 13 bases. Germline assignment: CDR1 MNHNS and CDR2 SASEGT. This CDR3 contains 15 residues. CDR3 in DNA: TGTGCCAGCAGTAGCAGACAGGACCGCACAGATACGCAGTATTTT. This gives the protein CASSSRQDRTDTQYF.

This clone was counted only a few times. The rearrangement joins TRBV14 to TRBJ1-1; the D gene is possibly TRBD1 (5 bases). The germline V gene encodes CDR1 SGHDN and CDR2 FVKESK. The V gene lost 1 base and the J gene lost 5 bases, with 5 bases spanning the gap. This CDR3 spans 12 amino acids. CDR3 region: CASSQGTTEAFF. In DNA form, the CDR3 reads TGTGCCAGCAGCCAAGGGACAACTGAAGCTTTCTTT.

The chain carries TRBV7-9 and TRBJ2-7; D is possibly TRBD1 (5 bases). The CDR3 sequence is 16 residues long. Germline CDR1 is SEHNR and CDR2 is FQNEAQ (reference sequence). Trimming pared 3 bases from V and 3 bases from J, leaving 18 bases between. CDR3 in amino acids: CASSFLQVRFVYEQYF. CDR3 sequence (DNA): TGTGCCAGCAGCTTCCTACAGGTCCGGTTTGTCTACGAGCAGTACTTC.

The rearrangement joins TRBV2 to TRBJ2-5, with a tentative D call TRBD1 (5 bases). The CDR3 sequence is 11 residues long. CDR1 is SNHLY, CDR2 FYNNEI, per germline. The V end was cut by 7 bases, the J end by 5 bases, with 8 bases between. The CDR3 nucleotides read TGTGCCAGCAAGGGGTGGGAGACCCAGTACTTC. Amino acids: CASKGWETQYF.

The V call is TRBV4-3, the J call TRBJ1-6; D call uncertain. The CDR3 is made up of 15 amino acids. From germline, CDR1 is LGHNA and CDR2 YSLEER. Trimming pared 8 bases from V and 4 bases from J, leaving 15 bases between. DNA for the CDR3: TGCGCCAGCCGTCTGGTGGGAAGGTATAATTCACCCCTCCACTTT. Translation gives CASRLVGRYNSPLHF.

In its sample, this clone was seen a few times. This chain connects TRBV7-8 to TRBJ1-4; TRBD1 is a possible D gene (5 bases). Trimming removed 4 bases from V and 7 bases from J, with 13 bases in between. The CDR3 extends over 14 amino acids. CDR1 is SGHVS and CDR2 is FQNEAQ in the germline V gene. CDR3 protein: CASSYDSSREKLFF. DNA of the CDR3: TGTGCCAGCAGCTACGACAGTAGTCGTGAAAAACTGTTTTTT.

This clone occurred once. This chain uses TRBV27 with TRBJ1-5; the D is unclear. The CDR3 runs 16 residues. The germline CDR1 and CDR2 sequences are MNHEY and SMNVEV (reference sequence). V was trimmed by 1 base and J by 7 bases, leaving 17 bases between them. The CDR3, as DNA: TGTGCCAGCAGTTTATTAGGCCGAGGGCATGGCCAGCCCCAGCATTTT. Its translation: CASSLLGRGHGQPQHF.

The chain combines TRBV29-1 with TRBJ2-6, with D perhaps TRBD1 (6 bases). Trimming took 6 bases from V and 2 from J, leaving 14 bases between them. This CDR3 has 15 amino acids. In germline, CDR1 is SQVTM, CDR2 ANQGSEA. The CDR3 region is CSVEQQGAGANVLTF. The DNA of the CDR3 is TGCAGCGTAGAACAACAGGGAGCTGGGGCCAACGTCCTGACTTTC.

This clone turned up a few times. The J gene is TRBJ2-7, the V gene TRBV27; 8 bases agree with TRBD2. The CDR3 extends over 14 amino acids. Trimming at V came to 6 bases and at J to 1 base, leaving 5 bases not matched to a gene. CDR1 and CDR2 from the germline V gene are MNHEY and SMNVEV (reference sequence). The CDR3 loop is CASSREGGSYEQYF. CDR3 DNA: TGTGCCAGCAGCCGGGAGGGGGGTTCCTACGAGCAGTACTTC.

V gene TRBV19 combines with J gene TRBJ2-1, with D unresolved. CDR3 size: 13 residues. The V end lost 8 bases, the J end lost 5 bases, and 13 bases lay between the germline ends. The germline V gene encodes CDR1 LNHDA and CDR2 SQIVND (reference sequence). DNA for the CDR3: TGTGCCAGTTCGACGGCACCCCACAATGAGCAGTTCTTC. Translation gives CASSTAPHNEQFF.